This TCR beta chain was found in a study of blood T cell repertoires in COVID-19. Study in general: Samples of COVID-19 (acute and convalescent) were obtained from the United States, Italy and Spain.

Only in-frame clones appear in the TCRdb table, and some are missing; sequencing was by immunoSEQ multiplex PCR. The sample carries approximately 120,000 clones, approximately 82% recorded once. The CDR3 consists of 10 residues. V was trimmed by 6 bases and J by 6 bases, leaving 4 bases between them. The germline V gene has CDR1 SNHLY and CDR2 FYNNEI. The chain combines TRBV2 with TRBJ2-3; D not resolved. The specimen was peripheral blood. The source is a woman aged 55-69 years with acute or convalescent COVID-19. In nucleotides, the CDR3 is TGTGCCAGCAGCGGGGATACGCAGTATTTT. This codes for CASSGDTQYF.